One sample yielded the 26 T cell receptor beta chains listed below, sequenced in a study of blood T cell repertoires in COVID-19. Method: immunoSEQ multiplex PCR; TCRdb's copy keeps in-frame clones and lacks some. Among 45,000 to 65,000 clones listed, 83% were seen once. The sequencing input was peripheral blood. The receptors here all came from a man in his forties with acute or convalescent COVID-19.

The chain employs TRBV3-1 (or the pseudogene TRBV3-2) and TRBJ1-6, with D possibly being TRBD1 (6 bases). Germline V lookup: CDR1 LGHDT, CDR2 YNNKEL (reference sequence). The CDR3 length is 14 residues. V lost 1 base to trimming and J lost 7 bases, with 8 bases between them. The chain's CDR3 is CASSQGTENSPLHF. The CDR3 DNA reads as TGTGCCAGCAGCCAAGGGACAGAAAATTCACCCCTCCACTTT.

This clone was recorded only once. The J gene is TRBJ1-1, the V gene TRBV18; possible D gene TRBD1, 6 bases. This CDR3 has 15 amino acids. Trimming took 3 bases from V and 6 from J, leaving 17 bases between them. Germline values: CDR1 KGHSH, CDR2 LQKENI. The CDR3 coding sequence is TGTGCCAGCTCACCTAAACAAGGGGGGGAACCTGAAGCTTTCTTT. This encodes CASSPKQGGEPEAFF.

This CDR3 reads CASRPGQGAYGYTF. In DNA, the CDR3 is TGTGCCAGTAGACCGGGACAGGGGGCCTATGGCTACACCTTC. The chain has TRBV19 and TRBJ1-2, with 12 nucleotides matching TRBD1. V was clipped by 6 bases and J by 4 bases; unmatched bases: 3. Germline CDR1 is LNHDA and CDR2 is SQIVND (reference sequence). The CDR3 consists of 14 residues.

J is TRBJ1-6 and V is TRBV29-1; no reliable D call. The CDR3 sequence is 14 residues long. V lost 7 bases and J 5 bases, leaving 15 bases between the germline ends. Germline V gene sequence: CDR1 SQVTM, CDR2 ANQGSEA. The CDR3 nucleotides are TGCAGCGCTTCTTTTGGGCAGGATAATTCACCCCTCCACTTT. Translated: CSASFGQDNSPLHF.

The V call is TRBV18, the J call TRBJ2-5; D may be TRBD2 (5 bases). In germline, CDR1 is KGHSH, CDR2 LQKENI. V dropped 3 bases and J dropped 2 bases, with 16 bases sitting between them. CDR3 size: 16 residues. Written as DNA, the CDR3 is TGTGCCAGCTCACCCCCGACCGGAGGCCTACAAGAGACCCAGTACTTC. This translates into CASSPPTGGLQETQYF.

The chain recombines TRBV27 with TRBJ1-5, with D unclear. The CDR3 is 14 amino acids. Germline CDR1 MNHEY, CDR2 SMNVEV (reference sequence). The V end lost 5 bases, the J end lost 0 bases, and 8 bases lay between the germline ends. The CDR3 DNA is TGTGCCAGCAGTCCCCTGGCTAGCAATCAGCCCCAGCATTTT. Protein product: CASSPLASNQPQHF.

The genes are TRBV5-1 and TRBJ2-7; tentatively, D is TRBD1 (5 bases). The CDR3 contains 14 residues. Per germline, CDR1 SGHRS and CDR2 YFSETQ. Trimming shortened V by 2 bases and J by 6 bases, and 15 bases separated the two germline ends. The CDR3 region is CASSLPGPQGEQYF. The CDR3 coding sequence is TGCGCCAGCAGCTTACCGGGCCCCCAGGGCGAGCAGTACTTC.

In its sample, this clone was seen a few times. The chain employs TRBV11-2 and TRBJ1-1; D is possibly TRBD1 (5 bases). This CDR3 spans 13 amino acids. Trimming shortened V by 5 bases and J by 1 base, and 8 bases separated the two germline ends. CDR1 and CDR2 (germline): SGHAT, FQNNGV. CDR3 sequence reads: CASSTDTNTEAFF. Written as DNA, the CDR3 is TGTGCCAGCAGCACGGACACGAACACTGAAGCTTTCTTT.

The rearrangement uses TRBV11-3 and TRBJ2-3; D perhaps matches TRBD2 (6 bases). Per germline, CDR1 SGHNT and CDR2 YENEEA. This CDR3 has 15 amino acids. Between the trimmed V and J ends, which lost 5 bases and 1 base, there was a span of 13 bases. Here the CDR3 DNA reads TGTGCCAGCAGCCCTCGAACGGGGGGCACAGATACGCAGTATTTT. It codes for CASSPRTGGTDTQYF.

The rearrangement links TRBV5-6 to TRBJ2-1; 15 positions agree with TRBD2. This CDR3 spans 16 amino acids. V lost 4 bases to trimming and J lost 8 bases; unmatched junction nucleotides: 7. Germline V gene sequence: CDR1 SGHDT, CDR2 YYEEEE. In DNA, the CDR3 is TGTGCCAGCAGCCTGAGGACTAGCGGGAGGGCCTATGAGCAGTTCTTC. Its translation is CASSLRTSGRAYEQFF.

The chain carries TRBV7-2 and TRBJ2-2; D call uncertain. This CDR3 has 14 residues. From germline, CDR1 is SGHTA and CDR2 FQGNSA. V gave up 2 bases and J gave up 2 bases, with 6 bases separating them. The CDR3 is CASSLQRNTGELFF. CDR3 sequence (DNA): TGTGCCAGCAGCTTACAGCGAAACACCGGGGAGCTGTTTTTT.

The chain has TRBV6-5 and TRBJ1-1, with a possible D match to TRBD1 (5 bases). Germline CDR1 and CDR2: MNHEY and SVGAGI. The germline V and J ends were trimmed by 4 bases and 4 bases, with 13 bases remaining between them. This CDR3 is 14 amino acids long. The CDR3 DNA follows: TGTGCCAGCAGTTGGAGGGGCCAGAGCACTGAAGCTTTCTTT. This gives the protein CASSWRGQSTEAFF.

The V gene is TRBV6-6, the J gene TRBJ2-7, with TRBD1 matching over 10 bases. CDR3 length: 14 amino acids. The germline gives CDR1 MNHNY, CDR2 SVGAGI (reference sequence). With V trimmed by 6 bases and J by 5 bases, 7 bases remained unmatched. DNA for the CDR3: TGTGCCAGCAGAAAAGGGACAGGGGACCACGAGCAGTACGTC. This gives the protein CASRKGTGDHEQYV.

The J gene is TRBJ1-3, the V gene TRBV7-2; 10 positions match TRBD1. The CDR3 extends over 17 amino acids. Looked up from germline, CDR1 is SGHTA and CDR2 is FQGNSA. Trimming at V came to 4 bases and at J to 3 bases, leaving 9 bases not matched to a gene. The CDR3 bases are TGTGCCAGCAGCTCTTTTTCGACAGGGGGCTATGGAAACACCATATATTTT. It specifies CASSSFSTGGYGNTIYF.

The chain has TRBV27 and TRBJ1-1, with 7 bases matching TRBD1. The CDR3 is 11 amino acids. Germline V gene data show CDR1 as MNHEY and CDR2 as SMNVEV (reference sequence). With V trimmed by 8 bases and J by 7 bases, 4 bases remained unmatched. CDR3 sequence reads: CASQDRHEAFF. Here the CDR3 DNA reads TGTGCCAGCCAGGACAGGCATGAAGCTTTCTTT.

CDR3 amino acids: CASSSAAGGAETQYF. The CDR3, as DNA: TGTGCCAGCAGCTCGGCGGCGGGGGGAGCGGAGACCCAGTACTTC. The rearrangement links TRBV11-2 to TRBJ2-5; 8 nucleotides line up with TRBD2. V was pared by 4 bases and J by 5 bases, with 9 bases of the junction left unmatched. The CDR3 runs to 15 residues. CDR1 SGHAT and CDR2 FQNNGV come from the germline V gene.

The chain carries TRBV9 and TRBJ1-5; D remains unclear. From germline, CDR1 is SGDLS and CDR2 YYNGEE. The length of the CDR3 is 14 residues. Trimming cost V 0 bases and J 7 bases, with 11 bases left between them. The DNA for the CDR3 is TGTGCCAGCAGCGTAGGGAGGGAGGGCCAGCCCCAGCATTTT. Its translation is CASSVGREGQPQHF.

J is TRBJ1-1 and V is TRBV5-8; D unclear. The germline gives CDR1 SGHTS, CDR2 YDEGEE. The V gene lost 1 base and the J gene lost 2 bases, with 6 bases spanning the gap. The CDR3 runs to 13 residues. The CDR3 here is CASSLLGNTEAFF. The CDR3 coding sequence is TGTGCCAGCAGCTTGCTCGGTAACACTGAAGCTTTCTTT.

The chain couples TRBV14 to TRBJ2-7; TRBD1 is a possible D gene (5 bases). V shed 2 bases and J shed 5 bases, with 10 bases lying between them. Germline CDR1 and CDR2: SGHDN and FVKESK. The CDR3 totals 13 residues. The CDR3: CASSQFQGDEQYV. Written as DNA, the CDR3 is TGTGCCAGCAGCCAATTCCAGGGTGACGAGCAGTACGTC.

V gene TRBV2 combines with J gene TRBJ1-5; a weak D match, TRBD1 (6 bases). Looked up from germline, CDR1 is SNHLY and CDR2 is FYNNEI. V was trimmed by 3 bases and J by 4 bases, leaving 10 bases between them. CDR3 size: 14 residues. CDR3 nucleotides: TGTGCCAGCAGTGAGTTCAGGGGTAATCAGCCCCAGCATTTT. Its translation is CASSEFRGNQPQHF.

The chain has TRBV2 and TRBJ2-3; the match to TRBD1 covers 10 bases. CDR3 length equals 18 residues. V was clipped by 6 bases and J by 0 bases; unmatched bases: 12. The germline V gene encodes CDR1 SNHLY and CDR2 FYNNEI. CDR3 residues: CASRRTGTGAISTDTQYF. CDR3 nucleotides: TGTGCCAGCAGACGCACCGGGACAGGGGCGATTAGCACAGATACGCAGTATTTT.

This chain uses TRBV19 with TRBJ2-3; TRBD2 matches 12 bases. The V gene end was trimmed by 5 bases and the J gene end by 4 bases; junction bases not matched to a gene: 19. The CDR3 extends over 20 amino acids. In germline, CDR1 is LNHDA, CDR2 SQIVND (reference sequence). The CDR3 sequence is CASSPTSGGSYFRRPDTQYF. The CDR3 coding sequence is TGTGCCAGTAGTCCCACTAGCGGGGGGTCCTATTTCAGACGGCCAGATACGCAGTATTTT. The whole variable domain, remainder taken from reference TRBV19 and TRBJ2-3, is DGGITQSPKYLFRKEGQNVTLSCEQNLNHDAMYWYRQDPGQGLRLIYYSQIVNDFQKGDIAEGYSVSREKKESFPLTVTSAQKNPTAFYLCASSPTSGGSYFRRPDTQYFGPGTRLTVL.

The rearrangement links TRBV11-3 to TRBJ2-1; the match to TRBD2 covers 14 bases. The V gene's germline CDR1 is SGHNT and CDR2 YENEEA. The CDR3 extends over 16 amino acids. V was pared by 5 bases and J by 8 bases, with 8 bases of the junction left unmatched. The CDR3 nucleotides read TGTGCCAGCAGCCCGGCCGGGACTAGCGGGGGATATGAGCAGTTCTTC. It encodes CASSPAGTSGGYEQFF.

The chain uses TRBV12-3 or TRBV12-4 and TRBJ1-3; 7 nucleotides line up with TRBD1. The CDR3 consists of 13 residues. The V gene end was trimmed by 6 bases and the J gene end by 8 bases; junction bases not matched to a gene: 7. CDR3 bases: TGTGCCAGCAGAACGACAGGGATCGACACCATATATTTT. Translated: CASRTTGIDTIYF.

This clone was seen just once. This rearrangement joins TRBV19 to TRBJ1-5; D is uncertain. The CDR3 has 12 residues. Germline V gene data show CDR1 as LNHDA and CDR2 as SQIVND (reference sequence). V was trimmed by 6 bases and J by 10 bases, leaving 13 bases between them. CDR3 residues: CASRIRGIPQHF. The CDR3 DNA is TGTGCCAGTAGGATCCGCGGAATACCCCAGCATTTT.

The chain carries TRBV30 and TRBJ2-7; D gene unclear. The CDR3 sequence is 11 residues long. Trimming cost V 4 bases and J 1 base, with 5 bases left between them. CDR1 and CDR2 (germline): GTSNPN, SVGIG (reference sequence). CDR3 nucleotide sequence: TGTGCCTGGACAGATTCCTACGAGCAGTACTTC. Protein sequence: CAWTDSYEQYF.